This passage covers 28 T cell receptor beta chains from one sample sequenced in a study of neurological immune-mediated disorders. TCRdb reprocessed the 5' RACE reads via MiXCR and lists one record per CDR3 protein. The sample has fewer than 25,000 distinct CDR3 sequences, about 13% seen once; the top ten hold less than 5.5%. Time point described: technical triplicate 1. The sample comprised CD4+ T cells from blood. The source of these receptors is a female donor with HTLV-1-associated myelopathy (HAM/TSP).

V usage is TRBV5-6 and J usage is TRBJ2-7; tentative D call: TRBD1 (5 bases). Germline lookup yields CDR1 SGHDT and CDR2 YYEEEE. The V gene lost 4 bases and the J gene lost 7 bases, with 21 bases spanning the gap. This CDR3 has 15 residues. DNA of the CDR3: TGTGCCAGCAGCCCCTGGGTGGCAGGGTCTGGAGAGCAGTACTTC. The encoded protein is CASSPWVAGSGEQYF.

At least ten counts were recorded for this clonotype. The chain recombines TRBV20-1 with TRBJ2-5, with TRBD2 matching 7 bases. This CDR3 contains 14 residues. Germline V gene lookup returns CDR1 DFQATT and CDR2 SNEGSKA (reference sequence). With 0 bases clipped from V and 3 bases from J, the junction kept 4 bases outside the gene matches. CDR3 amino acids: CSARDFAGEETQYF. For the CDR3, the DNA is TGCAGTGCTAGAGATTTTGCGGGGGAAGAGACCCAGTACTTC.

This clonotype was detected many times. V usage is TRBV29-1 and J usage is TRBJ2-1, with 12 bases lining up with TRBD2. V shed 6 bases, J shed 5 bases, and the junction held 5 bases outside the gene matches. The germline gives CDR1 SQVTM, CDR2 ANQGSEA. The CDR3 runs to 14 residues. CDR3 region: CSVGGLAGHNEQFF. The CDR3, as DNA: TGCAGCGTGGGAGGACTAGCGGGACACAATGAGCAGTTCTTC.

This clonotype was found many times. This chain joins TRBV19 and TRBJ1-2; D might be TRBD1 (5 bases). CDR3 length: 14 residues. The V end was cut by 3 bases, the J end by 0 bases, with 8 bases between. Germline-derived CDR1 and CDR2 are LNHDA and SQIVND (reference sequence). Here the CDR3 reads CASSIQGPNYGYTF. The CDR3 region has the DNA TGTGCCAGTAGTATTCAGGGACCTAACTATGGCTACACCTTC.

This clonotype showed up many times. The chain is built from TRBV3-1 and TRBJ2-3; no definite D call. CDR1 is LGHDT and CDR2 is YNNKEL in the germline V gene (reference sequence). The CDR3 consists of 13 residues. V lost 4 bases and J 3 bases, leaving 8 bases between the germline ends. CDR3 protein: CASSPLVTDTQYF. The CDR3 nucleotides read TGTGCCAGCAGCCCTCTGGTGACAGATACGCAGTATTTT.

In its sample, this clonotype was seen many times. The rearrangement joins TRBV20-1 to TRBJ2-5; D is unclear. This CDR3 spans 11 amino acids. V was pared by 7 bases and J by 2 bases, with 8 bases between. CDR1 is DFQATT, CDR2 SNEGSKA, per germline (reference sequence). The CDR3 bases are TGCAGTGTGGGATCTCAAGAGACCCAGTACTTC. Its translation: CSVGSQETQYF.

This clonotype was recorded many times. For the CDR3, the DNA is TGTGCCAGCAGCCAAACTGTGCTGGGGCAGTTCTTC. It yields the protein CASSQTVLGQFF. The V and J genes are TRBV14 and TRBJ2-1; D not certain. V was trimmed by 2 bases and J by 12 bases, leaving 11 bases between them. Germline V gives CDR1 SGHDN, CDR2 FVKESK. This CDR3 region has 12 residues.

The chain recombines TRBV15 with TRBJ2-1; D unclear. The CDR3 has 15 amino acids. Trimming pared 0 bases from V and 6 bases from J, leaving 12 bases between. The germline V gene has CDR1 LNHNV and CDR2 YYDKDF (reference sequence). The CDR3 sequence is CATSRDIRAGNEQFF. The CDR3 DNA follows: TGTGCCACCAGCAGAGATATACGGGCCGGCAATGAGCAGTTCTTC. The whole variable domain, filled in from reference TRBV15 and TRBJ2-1, reads DAMVIQNPRYQVTQFGKPVTLSCSQTLNHNVMYWYQQKSSQAPKLLFHYYDKDFNNEADTPDNFQSRRPNTSFCFLDIRSPGLGDTAMYLCATSRDIRAGNEQFFGPGTRLTVL.

Ten or more counts support this clonotype. The J gene is TRBJ2-7, the V gene TRBV27, with a possible D match to TRBD2 (6 bases). Germline assignment: CDR1 MNHEY and CDR2 SMNVEV (reference sequence). V lost 7 bases and J lost 0, with 10 bases in between. The CDR3 is 13 amino acids. CDR3 DNA sequence: TGTGCCAGCAAAAGGCGGGACTCCTACGAGCAGTACTTC. Its translation is CASKRRDSYEQYF.

The sample holds many counts of this clonotype. CDR3 sequence reads: CSAGEVETQYF. The CDR3 DNA reads as TGCAGCGCGGGGGAGGTAGAGACCCAGTACTTC. The chain uses TRBV20-1 and TRBJ2-5, with 7 bases fitting TRBD2. Germline V CDR1 and CDR2: DFQATT, SNEGSKA (reference sequence). This CDR3 is built from 11 residues.

In this sample, this clonotype turned up many times. Compared with germline, one end of the junction differs, possibly owing to a read error. The genes are TRBV2 and TRBJ2-2; possibly TRBD1 for D (6 bases). The CDR3 covers 13 residues. Germline V gene lookup returns CDR1 SNHLY and CDR2 FYNNEI. In DNA form, the CDR3 reads TGTGCCAGCAGGAGCAGGGGAAACGGGGAGATGTTTTTT. Translating it yields CASRSRGNGEMFF.

By share of the sample, this clonotype is medium-sized (0.01 to 0.1%). The rearrangement joins TRBV4-1 to TRBJ2-2, with 13 bases matching TRBD2. V lost 1 base to trimming and J lost 4 bases; unmatched junction nucleotides: 3. The CDR3 length is 17 residues. In germline, CDR1 is MGHRA, CDR2 YSYEKL. The CDR3, as DNA: TGCGCCAGCAGCCAAGTTGGGACTAGCGGGGTCACCGGGGAGCTGTTTTTT. This encodes CASSQVGTSGVTGELFF.

This clonotype was detected many times. V usage is TRBV6-5 and J usage is TRBJ1-1; unclear D gene. The CDR3 runs to 11 residues. Trimming cost V 2 bases and J 11 bases, with 9 bases left between them. Germline lookup yields CDR1 MNHEY and CDR2 SVGAGI. The CDR3 sequence: CASSYARKAFF. Here the CDR3 DNA reads TGTGCCAGCAGTTACGCTAGAAAGGCTTTCTTT.

This chain connects TRBV6-5 to TRBJ1-4; D not certain. Germline-derived CDR1 and CDR2 are MNHEY and SVGAGI. The CDR3 totals 13 residues. With 0 bases removed from V and 10 bases from J, the gap between germline ends came to 9 bases. CDR3 sequence: CASSYSSGGKLFF. The CDR3 nucleotides are TGTGCCAGCAGTTACTCGTCGGGAGGAAAACTGTTTTTT.

This clonotype was seen ten or more times. The chain couples TRBV7-2 to TRBJ2-5, with 7 nucleotides matching TRBD1. The CDR3 is 18 residues long. Germline lookup yields CDR1 SGHTA and CDR2 FQGNSA. The J segment lost 2 bases and the V segment lost 5 bases, leaving 17 bases of the junction unmatched. Here the CDR3 DNA reads TGTGCCAGCAGCGAATCCACCCCCAACAGGGGTCGGCAAGAGACCCAGTACTTC. Translation: CASSESTPNRGRQETQYF.

This clonotype occurred many times. The rearrangement uses TRBV6-5 and TRBJ1-2; TRBD1 is a possible D gene (5 bases). There are 14 residues in the CDR3. The V gene lost 6 bases and the J gene lost 6 bases, with 17 bases spanning the gap. Germline CDR1 MNHEY, CDR2 SVGAGI. CDR3 residues: CASRTGTQVDGYTF. The DNA for the CDR3 is TGTGCCAGCAGGACCGGGACCCAGGTGGATGGCTACACCTTC.

The rearrangement joins TRBV3-1 to TRBJ2-2; D is perhaps TRBD2 (7 bases). V gave up 6 bases and J gave up 9 bases, with 29 bases separating them. This CDR3 spans 18 amino acids. CDR1 LGHDT and CDR2 YNNKEL come from the germline V gene (reference sequence). CDR3 region: CASRGGDVTGVWTWELFF. The CDR3 DNA sequence: TGTGCCAGCAGAGGGGGGGACGTAACGGGGGTCTGGACCTGGGAGCTGTTTTTT.

V usage is TRBV29-1 and J usage is TRBJ1-2; tentative D call: TRBD1 (6 bases). Germline CDR1 reads SQVTM; CDR2 reads ANQGSEA. Trimming stripped 6 bases from V and 8 bases from J, with 16 bases between. This CDR3 has 12 residues. The CDR3: CSVKRGKRGYTF. The DNA of the CDR3 is TGCAGCGTAAAAAGGGGGAAGAGGGGCTACACCTTC.

By sample share, this clonotype is medium-sized. This rearrangement joins TRBV2 to TRBJ1-1, with D possibly being TRBD1 (6 bases). Germline values: CDR1 SNHLY, CDR2 FYNNEI. CDR3 size: 13 residues. Trimming stripped 7 bases from V and 1 base from J, with 10 bases between. In DNA, the CDR3 is TGTGCCAGCAAGCGGGGGCGGAACACTGAAGCTTTCTTT. It yields the protein CASKRGRNTEAFF.

Many counts were recorded for this clonotype. Here the CDR3 reads CSARGSWTSGRADTQYF. The CDR3 DNA follows: TGCAGTGCTAGAGGGTCTTGGACTAGCGGGAGAGCAGATACGCAGTATTTT. The chain couples TRBV20-1 to TRBJ2-3, with 13 nucleotides matching TRBD2. The CDR3 covers 17 residues. CDR1 and CDR2 (germline): DFQATT, SNEGSKA (reference sequence). The ends lost 1 base at V and 4 bases at J; junction bases unmatched: 8.

This clonotype was picked up many times. This rearrangement joins TRBV5-6 to TRBJ2-2, with TRBD1 matching 7 bases. Trimming took 1 base from V and 6 from J; bases not matched to a gene: 9. Germline V gene lookup returns CDR1 SGHDT and CDR2 YYEEEE. This CDR3 spans 16 amino acids. The CDR3 protein is CASSLYRGVSAGELFF. In DNA form, the CDR3 reads TGTGCCAGCAGCTTGTACAGGGGAGTATCCGCCGGGGAGCTGTTTTTT.

The table lists this clonotype with many counts. V gene TRBV29-1 combines with J gene TRBJ1-2, with a weak D call TRBD1 (6 bases). Looked up from germline, CDR1 is SQVTM and CDR2 is ANQGSEA. This CDR3 spans 13 amino acids. V lost 7 bases and J 4 bases, leaving 16 bases between the germline ends. In DNA form, the CDR3 reads TGCAGCGCCGGGACATTCCTGTCCTATGGCTACACCTTC. Protein: CSAGTFLSYGYTF.

This clonotype is medium-sized. V is TRBV15 and J is TRBJ2-3; D is unclear. V was pared by 3 bases and J by 3 bases, with 10 bases between. The CDR3 runs to 14 residues. The germline V gene encodes CDR1 LNHNV and CDR2 YYDKDF (reference sequence). The CDR3 DNA reads TGTGCCACCAGCAGGTCCTTGGGAACAGATACGCAGTATTTT. This gives the protein CATSRSLGTDTQYF.

The chain links TRBV5-4 to TRBJ2-1, with a tentative D call TRBD2 (5 bases). The V and J ends lost 2 bases and 4 bases respectively, with 13 bases between them. The germline V gene has CDR1 SGHNT and CDR2 YYREEE (reference sequence). This CDR3 has 15 residues. CDR3 residues: CASSLTASCYNEQFF. For the CDR3, the DNA is TGTGCCAGCAGCTTAACGGCTAGCTGTTACAATGAGCAGTTCTTC.

This clonotype was picked up many times. V usage is TRBV9 and J usage is TRBJ1-2, with D maybe TRBD1 (5 bases). V was cut by 0 bases and J by 5 bases, with 11 bases left in between. Germline loops: CDR1 SGDLS, CDR2 YYNGEE. This CDR3 spans 14 amino acids. CDR3 nucleotide sequence: TGTGCCAGCAGCGTAGAGGAGAGGGGTTATGGCTACACCTTC. Protein product: CASSVEERGYGYTF. The full variable domain, in which reference TRBV9 and TRBJ1-2 provide the parts outside the CDR3, is DSGVTQTPKHLITATGQRVTLRCSPRSGDLSVYWYQQSLDQGLQFLIQYYNGEERAKGNILERFSAQQFPDLHSELNLSSLELGDSALYFCASSVEERGYGYTFGSGTRLTVV.

This clonotype was found many times. The rearrangement links TRBV21-1 to TRBJ2-2; no DNA check was done on the table's D call, TRBD1. TRBV21-1 is reported as a pseudogene. CDR3 size: 16 residues. CDR3 sequence: CASSPGQKGNTGELFF. The DNA for the CDR3 is TGTGCCAGCAGCCCTGGACAGAAAGGGAACACCGGGGAGCTGTTTTTT.

This clonotype has ten or more counts. The chain is built from TRBV5-6 and TRBJ1-5; D ambiguous. The CDR3 is made up of 15 amino acids. V gave up 5 bases and J gave up 0 bases, with 12 bases separating them. Germline V gene data show CDR1 as SGHDT and CDR2 as YYEEEE. CDR3 sequence reads: CASSAMGYSNQPQHF. In nucleotides, the CDR3 is TGTGCCAGCAGTGCAATGGGGTATAGCAATCAGCCCCAGCATTTT.

Many counts were recorded for this clonotype. The chain carries TRBV5-1 and TRBJ2-3; TRBD2 matches 7 bases. After removal of 5 bases from V and 2 bases from J, the junction contained 8 bases not matched to a gene. CDR1 is SGHRS, CDR2 YFSETQ, per germline. The CDR3 contains 15 residues. This chain's CDR3 is CASSRSGRDTDTQYF. DNA for the CDR3: TGCGCCAGCAGTCGTAGCGGGCGAGACACAGATACGCAGTATTTT.